Sequencing of this TCR beta chain was carried out in a study of CD8 T cells in ankylosing spondylitis. Study-level results: Researchers reportedly found disease-linked clones significantly enriched in matched ankylosing spondylitis synovial fluid. Disease-linked clones had a CD8+ phenotype and relatively low frequency in peripheral blood. A TCR beta motif of roughly 8 highly homologous variants seemed to mark ankylosing spondylitis blood. Reactive arthritis synovial fluid and blood previously showed some of these motif variants.

This clonotype was picked up a small number of times. Its antigen remains unknown. The TCR beta libraries were generated through quantitative 5'-RACE incorporating molecular barcodes. TCRdb re-derived calls from the 5' RACE reads in MiXCR, one entry per CDR3 protein. The data contain some 220,000 distinct CDR3 sequences, about 7% of them singletons. CDR1 MNHEY and CDR2 SMNVEV come from the germline V gene (reference sequence). The J segment lost 9 bases and the V segment lost 1 base, leaving 14 bases of the junction unmatched. CDR3 length: 16 amino acids. The sample was blood, either unsorted or a sorted T cell fraction (not recorded which). The TCR comes from a male donor with ankylosing spondylitis. The chain has TRBV27 and TRBJ2-5, with 7 bases aligning to TRBD2. The CDR3 coding sequence is TGTGCCAGCAGTTTATGGGCTAGCGGCGGTCTTTTGGCCCAGTACTTC. Amino acids: CASSLWASGGLLAQYF.